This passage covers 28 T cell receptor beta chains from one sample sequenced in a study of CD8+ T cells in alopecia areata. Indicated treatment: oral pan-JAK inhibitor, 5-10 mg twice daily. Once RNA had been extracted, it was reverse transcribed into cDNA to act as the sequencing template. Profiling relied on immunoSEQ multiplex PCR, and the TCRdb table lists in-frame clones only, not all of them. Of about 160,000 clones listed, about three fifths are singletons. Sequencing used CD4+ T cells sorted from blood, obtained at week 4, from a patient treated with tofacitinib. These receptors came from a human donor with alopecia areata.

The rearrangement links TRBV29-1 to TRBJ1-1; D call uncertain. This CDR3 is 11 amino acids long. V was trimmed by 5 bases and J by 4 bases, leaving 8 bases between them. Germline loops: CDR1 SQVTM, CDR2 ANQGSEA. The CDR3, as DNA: TGCAGCGTTCGCCCGACCACTGAAGCTTTCTTT. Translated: CSVRPTTEAFF.

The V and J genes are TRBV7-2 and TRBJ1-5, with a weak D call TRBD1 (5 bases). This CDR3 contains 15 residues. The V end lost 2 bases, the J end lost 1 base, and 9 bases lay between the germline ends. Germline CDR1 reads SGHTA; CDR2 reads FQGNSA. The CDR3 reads CASSLLGGSNQPQHF. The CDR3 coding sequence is TGTGCCAGCAGCTTATTGGGGGGAAGCAATCAGCCCCAGCATTTT.

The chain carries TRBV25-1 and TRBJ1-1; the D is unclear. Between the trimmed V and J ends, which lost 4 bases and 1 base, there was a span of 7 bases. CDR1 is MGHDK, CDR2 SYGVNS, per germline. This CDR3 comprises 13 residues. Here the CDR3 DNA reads TGTGCCAGCAGTGTGAAGGGGAACACTGAAGCTTTCTTT. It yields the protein CASSVKGNTEAFF.

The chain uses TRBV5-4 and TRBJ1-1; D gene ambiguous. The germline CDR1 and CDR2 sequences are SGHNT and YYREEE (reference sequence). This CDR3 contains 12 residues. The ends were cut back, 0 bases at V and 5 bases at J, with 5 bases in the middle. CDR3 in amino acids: CASSLDGTEAFF. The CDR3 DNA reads TGTGCCAGCAGCTTGGACGGAACTGAAGCTTTCTTT.

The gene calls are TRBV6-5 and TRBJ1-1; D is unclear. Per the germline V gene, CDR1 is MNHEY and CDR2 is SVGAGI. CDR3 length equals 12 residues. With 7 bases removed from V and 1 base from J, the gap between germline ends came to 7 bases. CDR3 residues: CASTSRNTEAFF. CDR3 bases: TGTGCCAGCACCTCAAGGAACACTGAAGCTTTCTTT.

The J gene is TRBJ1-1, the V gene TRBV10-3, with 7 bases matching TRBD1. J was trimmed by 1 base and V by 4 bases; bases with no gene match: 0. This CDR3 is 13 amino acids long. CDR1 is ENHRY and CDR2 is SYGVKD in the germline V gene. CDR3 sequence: CAISAGGNTEAFF. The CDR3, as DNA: TGTGCCATCAGTGCAGGGGGGAACACTGAAGCTTTCTTT.

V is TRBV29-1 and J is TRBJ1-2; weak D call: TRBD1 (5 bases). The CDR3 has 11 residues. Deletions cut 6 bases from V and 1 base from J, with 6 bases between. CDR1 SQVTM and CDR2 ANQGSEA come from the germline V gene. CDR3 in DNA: TGCAGCGTGGACATTAACTATGGCTACACCTTC. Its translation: CSVDINYGYTF.

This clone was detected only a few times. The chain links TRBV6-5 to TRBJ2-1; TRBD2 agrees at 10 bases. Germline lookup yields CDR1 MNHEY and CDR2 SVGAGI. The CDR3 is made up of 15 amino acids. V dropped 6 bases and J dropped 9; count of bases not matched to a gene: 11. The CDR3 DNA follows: TGTGCCAGCAGCCCAAGCGGGGGGGCGTCGAGTGAGCAGTTCTTC. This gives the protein CASSPSGGASSEQFF.

The CDR3 nucleotides are TGTGCCAGCAGCTCCCGGGACAGCCTCTCCTACGAGCAGTACTTC. It codes for CASSSRDSLSYEQYF. The chain joins TRBV14 to TRBJ2-7; 7 bases line up with TRBD1. J gave up 0 bases and V 5 bases, and 7 bases lay outside the gene matches. The CDR3 sequence is 15 residues long. CDR1 is SGHDN, CDR2 FVKESK, per germline. The full variable domain, rest sourced from reference TRBV14 and TRBJ2-7, is EAGVTQFPSHSVIEKGQTVTLRCDPISGHDNLYWYRRVMGKEIKFLLHFVKESKQDESGMPNNRFLAERTGGTYSTLKVQPAELEDSGVYFCASSSRDSLSYEQYFGPGTRLTVT.

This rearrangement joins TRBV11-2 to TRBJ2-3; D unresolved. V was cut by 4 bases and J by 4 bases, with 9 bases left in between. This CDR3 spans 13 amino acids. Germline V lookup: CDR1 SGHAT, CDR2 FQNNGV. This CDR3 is CASSWVVSDTQYF. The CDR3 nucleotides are TGTGCCAGCAGCTGGGTGGTTTCAGATACGCAGTATTTT.

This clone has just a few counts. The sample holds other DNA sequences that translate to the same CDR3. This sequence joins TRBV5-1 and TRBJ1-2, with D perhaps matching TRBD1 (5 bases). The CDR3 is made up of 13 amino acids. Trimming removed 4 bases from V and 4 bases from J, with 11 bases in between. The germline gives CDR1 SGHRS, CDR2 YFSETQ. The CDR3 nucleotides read TGCGCCAGCAGCCTAGGGACCGGCTATGGCTACACCTTC. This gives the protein CASSLGTGYGYTF.

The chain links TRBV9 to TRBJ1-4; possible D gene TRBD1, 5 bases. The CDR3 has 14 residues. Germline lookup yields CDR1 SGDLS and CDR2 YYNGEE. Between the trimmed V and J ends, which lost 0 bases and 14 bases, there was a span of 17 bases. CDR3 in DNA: TGTGCCAGCAGCGTAGCAATTGACAGCCCTCGTCTGTTTTTT. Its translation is CASSVAIDSPRLFF.

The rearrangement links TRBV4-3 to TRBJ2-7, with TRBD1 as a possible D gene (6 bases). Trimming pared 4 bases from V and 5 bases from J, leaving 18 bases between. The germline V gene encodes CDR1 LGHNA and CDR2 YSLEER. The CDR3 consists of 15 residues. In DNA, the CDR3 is TGCGCCAGCAGCCTAACCGGGACATGGTGGGACGAGCAGTACTTC. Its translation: CASSLTGTWWDEQYF.

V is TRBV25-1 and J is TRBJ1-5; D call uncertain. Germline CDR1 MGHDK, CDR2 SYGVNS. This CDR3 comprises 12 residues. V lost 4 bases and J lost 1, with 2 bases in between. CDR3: CASSASNQPQHF. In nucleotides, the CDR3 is TGTGCCAGCAGTGCCAGCAATCAGCCCCAGCATTTT.

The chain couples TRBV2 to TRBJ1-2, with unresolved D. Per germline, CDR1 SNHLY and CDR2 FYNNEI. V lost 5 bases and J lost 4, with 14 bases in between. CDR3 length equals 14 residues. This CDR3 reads CASSQVLGSYGYTF. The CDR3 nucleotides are TGTGCCAGCAGTCAGGTCCTGGGCTCCTATGGCTACACCTTC.

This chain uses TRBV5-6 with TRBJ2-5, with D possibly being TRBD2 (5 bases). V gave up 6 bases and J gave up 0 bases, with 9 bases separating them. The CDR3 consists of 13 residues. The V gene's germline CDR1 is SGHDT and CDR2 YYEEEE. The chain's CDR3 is CASTPGYQETQYF. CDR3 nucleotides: TGTGCCAGCACCCCGGGGTACCAAGAGACCCAGTACTTC.

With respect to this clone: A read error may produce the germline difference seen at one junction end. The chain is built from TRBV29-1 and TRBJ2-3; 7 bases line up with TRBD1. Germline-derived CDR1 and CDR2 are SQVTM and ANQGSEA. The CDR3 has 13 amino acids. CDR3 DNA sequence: TGCAGCGTGGTGGGACAGATTCCAGATACGAGGGATTTT. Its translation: CSVVGQIPDTRDF.

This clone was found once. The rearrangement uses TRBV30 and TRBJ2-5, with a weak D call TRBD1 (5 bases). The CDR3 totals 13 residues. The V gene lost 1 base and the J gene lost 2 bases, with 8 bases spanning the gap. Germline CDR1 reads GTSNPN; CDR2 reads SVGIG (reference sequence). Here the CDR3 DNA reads TGTGCCTGGAGTGGCGACAGACAAGAGACCCAGTACTTC. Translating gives CAWSGDRQETQYF.

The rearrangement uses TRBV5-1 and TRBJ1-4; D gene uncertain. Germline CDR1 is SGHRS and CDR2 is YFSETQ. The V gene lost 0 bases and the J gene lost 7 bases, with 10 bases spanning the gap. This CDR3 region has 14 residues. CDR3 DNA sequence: TGCGCCAGCAGCTTGGGGGCGAGGAGTGAAAAACTGTTTTTT. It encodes CASSLGARSEKLFF.

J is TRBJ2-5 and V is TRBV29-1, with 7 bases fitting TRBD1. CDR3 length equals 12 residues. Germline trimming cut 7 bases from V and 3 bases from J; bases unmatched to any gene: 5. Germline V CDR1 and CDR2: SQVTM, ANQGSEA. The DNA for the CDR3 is TGCAGCGCCTCAGGGGGAGAAGAGACCCAGTACTTC. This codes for CSASGGEETQYF.

For the CDR3, the DNA is TGTGCCAGCAGTCCTGTTAGGAACACTGAAGCTTTCTTT. The encoded protein is CASSPVRNTEAFF. J is TRBJ1-1 and V is TRBV6-5, with D uncertain. V dropped 5 bases and J dropped 1 base, with 8 bases sitting between them. This CDR3 contains 13 residues. Germline CDR1 MNHEY, CDR2 SVGAGI.

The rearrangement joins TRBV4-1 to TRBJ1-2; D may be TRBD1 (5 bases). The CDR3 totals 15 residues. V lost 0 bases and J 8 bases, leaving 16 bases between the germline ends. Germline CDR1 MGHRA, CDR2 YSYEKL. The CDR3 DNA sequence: TGCGCCAGCAGCCAAGAAGGACACGATCCTGGAGGCTACACCTTC. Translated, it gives CASSQEGHDPGGYTF.

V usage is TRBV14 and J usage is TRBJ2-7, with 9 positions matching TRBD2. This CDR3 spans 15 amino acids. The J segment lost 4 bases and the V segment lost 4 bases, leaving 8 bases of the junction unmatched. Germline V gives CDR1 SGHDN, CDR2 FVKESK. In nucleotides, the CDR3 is TGTGCCAGCAGCCGATTCCTAGCGGGACGTTACGAGCAGTACTTC. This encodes CASSRFLAGRYEQYF.

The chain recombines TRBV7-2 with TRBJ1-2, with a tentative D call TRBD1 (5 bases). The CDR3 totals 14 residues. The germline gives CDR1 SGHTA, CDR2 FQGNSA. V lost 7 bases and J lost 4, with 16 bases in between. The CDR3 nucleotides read TGTGCCAGCAATCCTGACGGGGGACCCTATGGCTACACCTTC. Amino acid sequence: CASNPDGGPYGYTF.

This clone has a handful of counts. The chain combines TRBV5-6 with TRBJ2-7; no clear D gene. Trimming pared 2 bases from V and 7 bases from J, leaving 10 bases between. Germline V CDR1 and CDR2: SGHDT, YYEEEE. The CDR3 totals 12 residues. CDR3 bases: TGTGCCAGCAGCTTCTACACGTTGGAGCAGTACTTC. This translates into CASSFYTLEQYF.

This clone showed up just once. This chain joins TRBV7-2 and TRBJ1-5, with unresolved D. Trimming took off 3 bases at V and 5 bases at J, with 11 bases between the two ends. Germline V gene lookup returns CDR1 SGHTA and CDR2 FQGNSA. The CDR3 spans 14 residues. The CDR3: CASSFSTTYQPQHF. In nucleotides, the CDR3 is TGTGCCAGCAGCTTCAGTACTACATATCAGCCCCAGCATTTT.

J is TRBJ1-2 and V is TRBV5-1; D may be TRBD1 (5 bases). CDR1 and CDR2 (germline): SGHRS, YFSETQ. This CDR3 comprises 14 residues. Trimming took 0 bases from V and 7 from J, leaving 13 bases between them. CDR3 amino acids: CASSLDLRGSGYTF. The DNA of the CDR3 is TGCGCCAGCAGCTTGGACTTGAGGGGCAGTGGCTACACCTTC.

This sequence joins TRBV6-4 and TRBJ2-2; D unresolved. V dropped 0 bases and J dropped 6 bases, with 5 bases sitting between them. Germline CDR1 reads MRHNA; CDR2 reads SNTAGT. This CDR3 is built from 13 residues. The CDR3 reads CASSDSQAGELFF. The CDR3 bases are TGTGCCAGCAGTGACTCGCAGGCCGGGGAGCTGTTTTTT.